This T cell receptor (beta chain) was sequenced for a study of human T cells and chemical hapten exposure. V was shortened by 0 bases and J by 6 bases, with 14 bases between the two germline ends. Germline loops: CDR1 LGHNA, CDR2 YSLEER. The CDR3 is 15 residues long. This clonotype was counted many times. Indicated time point: patch test 1, 2 weeks after DPC sensitization. The treatment: therapeutic diphenylcyclopropenone sensitization with weekly scalp DPC. Unique molecular identifiers were affixed to discrete cDNA molecules within the library. A single record per CDR3 protein comes from TCRdb applying MiXCR to the RACE reads. The repertoire holds some 340,000 distinct CDR3 sequences, with under 9% as singletons.

The source is a woman aged 18-29 years with alopecia areata. Some clones in this sample may be carry-over from other donors' samples. The chain uses TRBV4-3 and TRBJ1-2; D unresolved. This sample comprised whole blood, obtained in connection with sensitization to the hapten diphenylcyclopropenone (DPC). The CDR3 DNA reads TGCGCCAGCAGCCAAGATAACGGCAGGTCGAATGGCTACACCTTC. Its translation: CASSQDNGRSNGYTF.